The rows below give T cell receptor beta chains drawn from one sample of a study of blood T cell repertoires in COVID-19. Assay: immunoSEQ multiplex PCR; the TCRdb copy retains only in-frame clones and omits some. The data contain more than 200,000 clones, nearly 90% of them singletons. Sequencing was performed on peripheral blood. Every receptor here comes from a human donor in a cohort sampled during active COVID-19. The conserved cysteine and the conserved F or W are not part of the CDR3 here. Part of the rows lack a size; the others show once, few, many or a class for expanded clones.

J gene	V gene	clone size	CDR3 protein
TRBJ2-7	TRBV30	NA	AWGQGRDEQY
TRBJ2-7	TRBV6-5	NA	ASSYSGTYEQY
TRBJ1-5	TRBV28	NA	ASSVIEPQH
TRBJ2-5	TRBV2	NA	ASSETRIETQY
TRBJ1-4	TRBV6-2/TRBV6-3	once	ASSYEGNEKLF
TRBJ1-1	TRBV18	NA	ASSPLAWTGPNTEAF
TRBJ1-6	TRBV30	once	AWRLIPNSPLH
TRBJ1-6	TRBV27	NA	ASSPPGQGNSPLH
TRBJ1-2	TRBV28	NA	ASRPTGVGNYGYT
TRBJ2-7	TRBV28	NA	ASSFITGGSSYEQY
TRBJ1-2	TRBV30	few	AWSVQGASGYT
TRBJ1-1	TRBV4-1	NA	ASSQDREGGTEAF
TRBJ1-3	TRBV10-3	NA	AISLGHRSGNTIY
TRBJ1-1	TRBV3-1/TRBV3-2	NA	ASTLAENTEAF
TRBJ1-4	TRBV7-9	NA	ASSSRTGVYEKLF
TRBJ1-2	TRBV6-5	NA	ASSTAGAVYGYT
TRBJ2-3	TRBV4-3	NA	ASSQDNGIEHRDTQY
TRBJ1-3	TRBV4-3	NA	ASSLTQGAGNTIY
TRBJ2-7	TRBV5-6	NA	ASSIGAGSSYEQY
TRBJ2-2	TRBV10-3	NA	AARGAVNTGELF
TRBJ2-7	TRBV28	NA	ASSASAGFSYEQY
TRBJ1-2	TRBV18	once	ASSRGGSSQANYGYT
TRBJ2-7	TRBV27	NA	ASRPAGSGEQY
TRBJ1-1	TRBV6-4	NA	ASSEIYGNTEAF
TRBJ1-4	TRBV12-3/TRBV12-4	NA	ASSQNEKLF
TRBJ1-1	TRBV7-6	NA	ASSWKPGTEAF
TRBJ1-2	TRBV5-1	NA	ASSLDQANYGYT
TRBJ1-2	TRBV29-1	NA	SVVLVGGVNVG
TRBJ2-7	TRBV28	NA	AAAQGIEQY
TRBJ2-2	TRBV18	NA	ASSPTGGGSAGELF
TRBJ1-1	TRBV28	NA	ASSFPGQGVRAF
TRBJ1-1	TRBV28	NA	ASSLGEGNTEAF
TRBJ1-2	TRBV4-1	NA	ASSQDTVVVYGYT
TRBJ1-3	TRBV9	once	ASSVRTGYGNTIY
TRBJ2-7	TRBV14	NA	ASSQGGWGDEQY
TRBJ1-1	TRBV7-2	NA	ASCRGMNTEAF
TRBJ2-7	TRBV10-3	NA	AISPGQGSYEQY
TRBJ1-2	TRBV6-2/TRBV6-3	NA	ASSYQAGGHGYT
TRBJ2-2	TRBV4-2	NA	ASSLGGGTGELF
TRBJ2-7	TRBV6-6	once	ASSYAGAGYEQY
TRBJ2-7	TRBV28	NA	ASRTVSPGYEQY
TRBJ2-7	TRBV6-1	NA	ASSEERLAGGGEQY
TRBJ1-2	TRBV5-1	NA	ASSLGQSYGYT
TRBJ2-7	TRBV27	NA	ASSLSSPTFRSYEQY
TRBJ2-5	TRBV2	NA	ASSDSLGPQY
TRBJ1-1	TRBV5-1	once	ASRFAGDGTEAF
TRBJ2-7	TRBV7-2	NA	ASSPGLAGNEQY
TRBJ1-1	TRBV6-5	NA	ASTNGGGMNTEAF
TRBJ1-2	TRBV5-1	NA	ASSFRPTPGQGPGNYGYT
TRBJ1-2	TRBV9	NA	ASSAGQGLGYT
TRBJ1-6	TRBV25-1	few	ASSEGQGRTGNSPLH
TRBJ1-1	TRBV30	NA	AWSVRANTEAF